What follows are 14 T cell receptor beta chains derived from one specimen sequenced in a study of blood T cells in healthy people across ages. The authors ran a second PCR of roughly 6 to 12 cycles using a sample-barcoded 5' primer and a J-beta primer mix. MiXCR, applied by TCRdb to the 5' RACE reads, yields one record per CDR3 protein. The repertoire holds fewer than 600,000 distinct CDR3 sequences, with about 27% as singletons. The sample also formed part of further work on T cells of mothers and their children.

The material sequenced was blood. Source of these receptors: a boy aged 2 to 10 in good health.

In this sample, this clonotype turned up a few times. The CDR3 sequence: CAISSGGTQYF. The CDR3 DNA sequence: TGTGCCATCAGCAGTGGGGGGACCCAGTACTTC. This rearrangement joins TRBV27 to TRBJ2-5; D might be TRBD1 or TRBD2, each matching 5 bases. CDR3 length equals 11 residues. CDR1 and CDR2 from the germline V gene are MNHEY and SMNVEV (reference sequence). The V gene lost 10 bases and the J gene lost 7 bases, with 13 bases spanning the gap.

This clonotype was observed a few times. The CDR3 sequence: CASSPGEGANQPQHF. The CDR3 DNA reads TGTGCCAGCAGCCCCGGGGAAGGGGCTAATCAGCCCCAGCATTTT. The chain uses TRBV6-6 and TRBJ1-5; TRBD1 is a possible D gene (5 bases). Between the trimmed V and J ends, which lost 6 bases and 4 bases, there was a span of 16 bases. CDR1 and CDR2 from the germline V gene are MNHNY and SVGAGI (reference sequence). The CDR3 is 15 amino acids.

J is TRBJ1-4 and V is TRBV25-1, with D possibly being TRBD1 (6 bases). The V gene lost 5 bases and the J gene lost 5 bases, with 18 bases spanning the gap. Germline CDR1 reads MGHDK; CDR2 reads SYGVNS. This CDR3 has 16 amino acids. The DNA of the CDR3 is TGTGCCAGCAGTCCTAGTCGCGGGAGGGGGAATGAAAAACTGTTTTTT. This translates into CASSPSRGRGNEKLFF.

This clonotype was detected ten times or more. This sequence joins TRBV7-2 and TRBJ1-1, with D unclear. Germline loops: CDR1 SGHTA, CDR2 FQGNSA. The CDR3 sequence is 13 residues long. The ends were cut back, 0 bases at V and 1 base at J, with 3 bases in the middle. The CDR3 reads CASSLARNTEAFF. The CDR3 nucleotides are TGTGCCAGCAGCTTAGCACGGAACACTGAAGCTTTCTTT.

The chain uses TRBV20-1 and TRBJ2-1, with D possibly being TRBD2 (5 bases). With the DNA end fitting TRBJ2-5 better, the J assignment may be wrong. The germline CDR1 and CDR2 sequences are DFQATT and SNEGSKA (reference sequence). This CDR3 spans 14 amino acids. The CDR3 DNA sequence: TGCAGTGCTTCCGGGAAATCGGGTCAAGAGACCCAGTACTTC. Residues: CSASGKSGQETQYF.

This clonotype was seen only a few times. V usage is TRBV5-1 and J usage is TRBJ2-5; TRBD2 matches at 11 bases. CDR1 SGHRS and CDR2 YFSETQ come from the germline V gene. Trimming cost V 2 bases and J 4 bases; bases outside gene matches: 7. The CDR3 spans 16 residues. CDR3 DNA sequence: TGCGCCAGCAGCTTTGCTAGCGGGAGGTCAGGAGAGACCCAGTACTTC. Residues: CASSFASGRSGETQYF.

A few counts support this clonotype. V is TRBV12-3 or TRBV12-4 and J is TRBJ2-7, with TRBD2 identical over 7 bases. The CDR3 is 14 amino acids. V dropped 1 base and J dropped 2; count of bases not matched to a gene: 2. The CDR3 is CASSLERGAYEQYF. The DNA of the CDR3 is TGTGCCAGCAGTTTAGAGCGGGGCGCCTACGAGCAGTACTTC.

The CDR3 DNA follows: TGTGCCAGCAGTCCCCAGGGTGCGGGGCAGTACGAGCAGTACTTC. As protein: CASSPQGAGQYEQYF. The V and J genes are TRBV12-3 or TRBV12-4 and TRBJ2-7; D is perhaps TRBD2 (6 bases). The length of the CDR3 is 15 residues. The V and J ends lost 5 bases and 4 bases respectively, with 18 bases between them.

The gene calls are TRBV20-1 and TRBJ2-5; D remains unclear. V was trimmed by 4 bases and J by 2 bases, leaving 11 bases between them. The CDR3 covers 13 residues. From germline, CDR1 is DFQATT and CDR2 SNEGSKA (reference sequence). The CDR3 DNA reads as TGCAGTGCTATGTGGTACAGTCAAGAGACCCAGTACTTC. Protein sequence: CSAMWYSQETQYF.

The chain is built from TRBV27 and TRBJ1-6; 7 nucleotides line up with TRBD1. The CDR3 has 12 residues. Germline V gives CDR1 MNHEY, CDR2 SMNVEV (reference sequence). The trim removed 5 bases at V and 10 bases at J, leaving 2 bases unmatched. The CDR3 loop reads CASSDRESPLHF. The CDR3 bases are TGTGCCAGCAGTGACAGGGAGTCACCCCTCCACTTT.

This clonotype was detected only a few times. This chain's CDR3 is CASPPLNYGYTF. CDR3 DNA: TGTGCCAGCCCTCCCCTTAACTATGGCTACACCTTC. The chain combines TRBV21-1 with TRBJ1-2. TRBV21-1 is labeled a pseudogene. The length of the CDR3 is 12 residues.

This clonotype was recorded a few times. The V call is TRBV29-1, the J call TRBJ1-1; D not certain. Germline CDR1 is SQVTM and CDR2 is ANQGSEA. This CDR3 is 14 amino acids long. With 5 bases removed from V and 1 base from J, the gap between germline ends came to 14 bases. CDR3 protein: CSVSPGFGNTEAFF. The CDR3 DNA is TGCAGCGTTAGCCCTGGTTTCGGGAACACTGAAGCTTTCTTT. Full variable domain (outside the CDR3, taken from reference TRBV29-1 and TRBJ1-1): SAVISQKPSRDICQRGTSLTIQCQVDSQVTMMFWYRQQPGQSLTLIATANQGSEATYESGFVIDKFPISRPNLTFSTLTVSNMSPEDSSIYLCSVSPGFGNTEAFFGQGTRLTVV.

This clonotype has more than one count but fewer than ten. The gene calls are TRBV7-3 and TRBJ2-3; TRBD2 matches 8 bases. Looked up from germline, CDR1 is SGHTA and CDR2 is FQGTGA. The CDR3 covers 14 residues. Trimming took 3 bases from V and 3 from J; bases not matched to a gene: 2. The CDR3 spells CASSFSGVTDTQYF. CDR3 nucleotide sequence: TGTGCCAGCAGCTTTAGCGGGGTAACAGATACGCAGTATTTT.

The gene calls are TRBV19 and TRBJ2-5; no definite D call. The V end lost 4 bases, the J end lost 5 bases, and 17 bases lay between the germline ends. The germline CDR1 and CDR2 sequences are LNHDA and SQIVND (reference sequence). CDR3 length: 15 amino acids. This chain's CDR3 is CASSTADWAGETQYF. The CDR3 DNA reads as TGTGCCAGTAGTACGGCTGACTGGGCCGGGGAGACCCAGTACTTC.